What follows describes a single TCR beta chain. The data originate from a study of shared clonotypes between healthy human individuals. Germline-derived CDR1 and CDR2 are SGHAT and FQNNGV. This CDR3 contains 17 residues. V lost 1 base, J lost 6 bases, and 13 bases stayed unmatched. Measured with immunoSEQ multiplex PCR; TCRdb has only the in-frame clones, and not every one. The sample holds roughly 1,600,000 clones, 98% seen once. The sequence was obtained from a man aged 25-45 years in good health. Material for sequencing was naive CD4+ T cells sorted from blood. Subset specified: CD45RA+ positively selected. The chain combines TRBV11-2 with TRBJ1-1, with 8 nucleotides matching TRBD1. The CDR3 sequence: CASSLVMAGGRVAEAFF. DNA of the CDR3: TGTGCCAGCAGCTTAGTGATGGCAGGGGGCAGAGTCGCTGAAGCTTTCTTT.